The next 9 T cell receptor beta chains were all read from a single sample in a study of breast tumors, draining lymph nodes, adjacent tissues. The lymph nodes were axillary draining lymph nodes from breast cancer patients. Each CDR3 protein is one row after TCRdb ran MiXCR on the multiplex PCR reads. This sample has 150,000 to 250,000 distinct CDR3 sequences, with approximately 30% found just once. The sequenced sample consisted of axillary lymph node tissue. Source of these receptors: a female donor with breast cancer. Some clones in this sample may be carry-over from other donors' samples.

The chain couples TRBV6-4 to TRBJ1-6, with D uncertain. The CDR3 is made up of 16 amino acids. Looked up from germline, CDR1 is MRHNA and CDR2 is SNTAGT. V was cut by 2 bases and J by 5 bases, with 13 bases left in between. CDR3: CASSDLGKTHNSPLHF. CDR3 nucleotide sequence: TGTGCCAGCAGTGACCTGGGGAAGACTCATAATTCACCCCTCCACTTT.

This clonotype was seen at least ten times. The chain employs TRBV7-2 and TRBJ2-7; the D gene is possibly TRBD2 (6 bases). The ends were cut back, 2 bases at V and 9 bases at J, with 14 bases in the middle. CDR1 and CDR2 (germline): SGHTA, FQGNSA. The CDR3 runs to 13 residues. For the CDR3, the DNA is TGTGCCAGCAGCTTAAGCGGGCCCCTCGGGCAGTACTTC. Protein sequence: CASSLSGPLGQYF.

Comment on this clonotype: A junction boundary mismatches the germline segment, possibly from a read error. The chain has TRBV2 and TRBJ1-5; 9 nucleotides align to TRBD1. The germline gives CDR1 SNHLY, CDR2 FYNNEI. The CDR3 sequence is 16 residues long. CDR3 region: CASRGGTGKGKQSQHF. In DNA, the CDR3 is TGTGCCAGCAGGGGCGGGACAGGGAAGGGCAAGCAGTCCCAGCATTTC.

CDR3 sequence (DNA): TGTGCCAGCAGTGAAGTCCTAGCGGGGGACAACCAAGAGACCCAGTACTTC. It is translated as CASSEVLAGDNQETQYF. The chain employs TRBV2 and TRBJ2-5, with TRBD2 matching over 10 bases. The CDR3 covers 17 residues. V lost 1 base and J lost 0; bases outside the gene matches: 5. From germline, CDR1 is SNHLY and CDR2 FYNNEI.

This chain links TRBV28 with TRBJ1-2; TRBD1 aligns across 8 bases. CDR3 length equals 13 residues. Germline CDR1 and CDR2: MDHEN and SYDVKM. The trim removed 11 bases at V and 8 bases at J, leaving 13 bases unmatched. CDR3 DNA: TGTGCCGGCTATGGAGACAGGGGAGGCGGCTACACCTTC. Its protein product is CAGYGDRGGGYTF.

This clonotype was seen a handful of times. This chain links TRBV18 with TRBJ2-5, with 13 bases aligning to TRBD2. The CDR3 loop spans 17 amino acids. CDR1 KGHSH and CDR2 LQKENI come from the germline V gene. Germline trimming cut 2 bases from V and 0 bases from J; bases unmatched to any gene: 3. The CDR3 region is CASSPGTSGAHQETQYF. The CDR3 region has the DNA TGTGCCAGCTCACCAGGGACTAGCGGGGCGCACCAAGAGACCCAGTACTTC.

About this clonotype: This may arise from a read error, as a much more abundant clone is one base away. The rearrangement links TRBV5-4 to TRBJ1-3, with 8 bases lining up with TRBD1. CDR3 length: 15 amino acids. Germline V gene lookup returns CDR1 SGHNT and CDR2 YYREEE (reference sequence). CDR3 in amino acids: CASSPRTGPGSTIYF. The DNA for the CDR3 is TGTGCCAGCAGCCCGAGGACAGGGCCTGGAAGCACCATATATTTT.

Ten or more counts support this clonotype. The chain employs TRBV6-5 and TRBJ2-3; 7 nucleotides line up with TRBD2. The germline gives CDR1 MNHEY, CDR2 SVGAGI. Trimming cost V 7 bases and J 3 bases; bases outside gene matches: 16. This CDR3 region has 17 residues. DNA of the CDR3: TGTGCCAGCAACCCCGGATGGGGGGAGGGGATGACAGATACGCAGTATTTT. Residues: CASNPGWGEGMTDTQYF.

This clonotype was picked up many times. The CDR3 reads CASTPRDLGTDTQYF. As DNA, the CDR3 is TGTGCCAGCACCCCCCGCGATCTGGGGACAGATACGCAGTATTTT. This chain joins TRBV27 and TRBJ2-3; no clear D gene. Between the trimmed V and J ends, which lost 7 bases and 3 bases, there was a span of 17 bases. The CDR3 runs to 15 residues. Germline V gene lookup returns CDR1 MNHEY and CDR2 SMNVEV (reference sequence).